Reported below is one TCR beta chain. No antigen is known for it. This entry comes from a study of cytomegalovirus exposure and HLA in healthy donors. The V gene end was trimmed by 6 bases and the J gene end by 3 bases; junction bases not matched to a gene: 9. The germline CDR1 and CDR2 sequences are ENHRY and SYGVKD. CDR3 length: 15 residues. Primers: 60 Vbeta forward and 13 Jbeta reverse. The protocol was immunoSEQ multiplex PCR, while the TCRdb copy is restricted to in-frame clones and leaves out a portion. This listing includes some 39,000 clones. Notes on the study in general: In a later analysis, HLA-associated beta chains showed higher expansion and lower generation probabilities than comparable chains. The likely explanation for a cluster of highly shared sequence variants was sequencing artifact. Earlier results showed most TCR beta V segments being productive about 90% or about 30% of the time. Solely CMV serostatus was available to characterize immune exposure.

The chain employs TRBV10-3 and TRBJ1-1; 8 bases line up with TRBD1. Sequencing input: PBMCs. The TCR originated in a male donor in good health and CMV-seronegative. Here the CDR3 DNA reads TGTGCCATCAGCGCAGGACAGGGAGGTTACACTGAAGCTTTCTTT. As protein: CAISAGQGGYTEAFF.